A single sample is the source of the 3 T cell receptor beta chains below, sequenced in a study of Graves' ophthalmopathy and Graves' hyperthyroidism. Amplification of TCR beta CDR3 regions used RNA transcripts. RT-PCR in the first round used HTBI primers; a second-round multiplex PCR followed. TCRdb analysed the multiplex PCR reads with MiXCR anew, one entry per CDR3 protein. The sample lists 300,000 or so distinct CDR3 sequences, 17% seen once, with roughly an eighth in the top ten. Sequencing was performed on peripheral blood. The receptors here all came from an adult man with Graves' ophthalmopathy.

This clonotype occurred many times. The V call is TRBV2, the J call TRBJ1-1; D is possibly TRBD1 (6 bases). This CDR3 comprises 14 residues. V gave up 6 bases and J gave up 1 base, with 12 bases separating them. The germline gives CDR1 SNHLY, CDR2 FYNNEI. CDR3 coding DNA: TGTGCCAGCAGGCTGACAGGAGCGAACACTGAAGCTTTCTTT. Translation gives CASRLTGANTEAFF.

This clonotype was seen repeatedly, ten times or more. V is TRBV6-5 and J is TRBJ2-5, with 8 positions matching TRBD1. The CDR3 runs to 13 residues. The germline V gene encodes CDR1 MNHEY and CDR2 SVGAGI. Trimming removed 7 bases from V and 4 bases from J; junction bases left unmatched: 5. The CDR3 nucleotides are TGTGCCAGCATTAAGACAGGGGTAGAGACCCAGTACTTC. It codes for CASIKTGVETQYF.

Many counts were recorded for this clonotype. This sequence joins TRBV9 and TRBJ2-7; the D is unclear. Germline loops: CDR1 SGDLS, CDR2 YYNGEE. This CDR3 spans 14 amino acids. Trimming removed 3 bases at V and 1 base at J, with 11 bases between. Written as DNA, the CDR3 is TGTGCCAGCAGCGAAGTGGGCAATTCCTACGAGCAGTACTTC. Translation: CASSEVGNSYEQYF.